This TCR beta chain was identified in a study of OX40 agonist ivuxolimab in advanced cancers. On the study more broadly: In three patients, partial responses were observed, one with hepatocellular carcinoma and two with cutaneous melanoma.

The length of the CDR3 is 16 residues. Trimming removed 2 bases from V and 6 bases from J, with 16 bases in between. Germline V gene sequence: CDR1 LNHNV, CDR2 YYDKDF (reference sequence). A word on this clone: What it recognizes is unknown.

Measured with immunoSEQ multiplex PCR; TCRdb has only the in-frame clones, and not every one. The sample lists 50,000 to 65,000 clones, roughly four fifths seen once, with roughly 4.9% in the top ten. Study-level results: Expanded clones were, on average, more numerous among CD8+ T cells than CD4+. Among the least clonally expanded were partial responders at 0.1-3.0 mg/kg. Antigen specificity was not determined for the expanded peripheral T cells.

The chain recombines TRBV15 with TRBJ1-4; D may be TRBD1 (5 bases). This sequence was found in an adult with an advanced solid tumor such as melanoma, head and neck, liver or kidney cancer. The input for sequencing was CD4+ or CD8+ T cells sorted from blood, taken in a trial of the OX40 agonist ivuxolimab. The CDR3 DNA is TGTGCCACCAGCAGAAATATCGGGGGAAACGATGAAAAACTGTTTTTT. Translated: CATSRNIGGNDEKLFF.